The present entry profiles one T cell receptor beta chain with its context. Original processing methods: Estimates of nucleated cell counts were drawn from the amplification of reference gene primers. Some clones are missing from TCRdb's copy, which holds only in-frame ones; the method was immunoSEQ multiplex PCR. V and J calls and clone size are copied from that table; D and trimming were computed from the DNA. The data contain about 200,000 clones, more than 80% of them singletons. This specimen belongs to a study of blood T cell repertoires in COVID-19. Across the whole study: Spain, Italy and the United States supplied samples that represented acute and convalescent COVID-19. Sample material is recorded as cDNA or gDNA derived from T cells, B-cell-depleted T cells, or PBMCs.

Specimen: peripheral blood. The receptor was isolated from an elderly woman with acute or convalescent COVID-19.

The CDR3 DNA is TGTGCCAGCAGTTCCCCCGGCGGGGTGGGGTACTATGGCTACACCTTC. It translates to CASSSPGGVGYYGYTF. This chain joins TRBV28 and TRBJ1-2; D uncertain. The CDR3 is 16 amino acids. Trimming stripped 4 bases from V and 3 bases from J, with 18 bases between. Germline CDR1 is MDHEN and CDR2 is SYDVKM.